This T cell receptor (beta chain) stems from a study of T cell responses to AZD1222 COVID-19 vaccine. Second doses at about 4 or about 12 weeks were pooled. The protocol was immunoSEQ multiplex PCR, while the TCRdb copy is restricted to in-frame clones and leaves out a portion. The sample has about 130,000 clones, 80% to 95% seen once. Study outcomes and limitations: Nearly half of spike-specific TCRs reportedly target unmutated variant regions. Sampled repertoires all dated from after the peak T cell response.

Trimming removed 2 bases at V and 7 bases at J, with 12 bases between. Looked up from germline, CDR1 is KGHSH and CDR2 is LQKENI. This CDR3 is built from 15 residues. Regarding this clone: The antigen remains unidentified.

The chain recombines TRBV18 with TRBJ1-6, with D tentatively TRBD1 (5 bases). The source is an adult who received the AZD1222 COVID-19 vaccine. Sequenced here: peripheral blood, sampled 28 days after the second AZD1222 dose. The CDR3 coding sequence is TGTGCCAGCTCACCAGTGCGGGAGGGGAATTCACCCCTCCACTTT. It specifies CASSPVREGNSPLHF.